Detailed here is one TCR beta chain. The time point here: newly diagnosed GD, antithyroid drugs for less than 3 months. PBMCs were the source of the RNA used for TCR sequencing. This record belongs to a study of regulatory T cells in long-lasting Graves disease. V lost 5 bases, J lost 5 bases, and 8 bases stayed unmatched. The V gene's germline CDR1 is DFQATT and CDR2 SNEGSKA (reference sequence). The CDR3 loop spans 13 amino acids. Arm-PCR of CDR3 regions with iRepertoire HTBI primers generated TCR beta libraries. TCRdb independently ran MiXCR on the multiplex PCR reads; one entry per CDR3 protein. The data show roughly 610,000 distinct CDR3 sequences, more than 15% seen once. The same sample was also used in a study of T cells in Graves' hyperthyroidism and ophthalmopathy.

The material sequenced was peripheral blood mononuclear cells (PBMCs), taken at new diagnosis, from a patient treated with antithyroid drugs. The gene calls are TRBV20-1 and TRBJ2-7, with 8 nucleotides matching TRBD2. The sequence derives from a man in his late teens or twenties with Graves disease. The chain's CDR3 is CSAGGGRLDEQYF. As DNA, the CDR3 is TGCAGTGCTGGGGGCGGGAGGCTCGACGAGCAGTACTTC.